The T cell receptor beta chain described here comes from a study of T cell responses to AZD1222 COVID-19 vaccine. TCRdb's table, derived via immunoSEQ multiplex PCR, lists solely in-frame clones and lacks some. The sample consists of about 100,000 clones, more than 70% of them appearing once. CDR3 size: 13 residues. The germline CDR1 and CDR2 sequences are MDHEN and SYDVKM. Trimming removed 6 bases from V and 7 bases from J; junction bases left unmatched: 6. Concerning this clone itself: As yet, its antigen is unknown.

The study's findings and limits: Clonal diversity was possibly underestimated; the donors were predominantly white British and more often female.

Sequences were derived from peripheral blood, sampled on day 0 of MenACWY control vaccination. The chain carries TRBV28 and TRBJ1-5; 7 nucleotides align to TRBD1. The sequence derives from an adult in good health. Here the CDR3 reads CASRYRGRQPQHF. The CDR3 DNA reads as TGTGCCAGCAGGTACAGGGGACGACAGCCCCAGCATTTT.